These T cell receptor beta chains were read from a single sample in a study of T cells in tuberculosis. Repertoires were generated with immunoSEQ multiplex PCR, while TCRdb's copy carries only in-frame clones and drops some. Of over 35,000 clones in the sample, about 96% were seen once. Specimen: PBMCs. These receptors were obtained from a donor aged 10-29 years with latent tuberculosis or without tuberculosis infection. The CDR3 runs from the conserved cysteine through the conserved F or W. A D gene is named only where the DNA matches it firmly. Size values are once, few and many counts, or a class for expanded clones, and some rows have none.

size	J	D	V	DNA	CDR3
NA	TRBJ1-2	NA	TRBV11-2	TGTGCCAGCAGCTCCAAGGAGGGCGGCTACACCTTC	CASSSKEGGYTF
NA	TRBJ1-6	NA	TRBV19	TGTGCCAGTAGTGAGACCGGGGGGCCGTATAATTCACCCCTCCACTTT	CASSETGGPYNSPLHF
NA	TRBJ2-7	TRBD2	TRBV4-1	TGCGCCAGCAGCCACCTTACTAGCGGGGGGCCATGGCTTTCCTACGAGCAGTACTTC	CASSHLTSGGPWLSYEQYF
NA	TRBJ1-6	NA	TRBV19	TGTGCCAGTAGTATTCGTAGCAGGGGAAGAAGTCACAATAATTCACCCCTCCACTTT	CASSIRSRGRSHNNSPLHF
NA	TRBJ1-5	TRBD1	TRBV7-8	TGTGCCAGCAGCTTCTCCCTCCGGGACAGACGCAATCAGCCCCAGCATTTT	CASSFSLRDRRNQPQHF
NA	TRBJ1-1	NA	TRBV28	TGTGCCAGCAGTTCCAGGGTAACTGAAGCTTTCTTT	CASSSRVTEAFF
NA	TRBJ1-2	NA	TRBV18	TGTGCCAGCTCACCTCAACGGGGTGTCGATGGCTACACCTTC	CASSPQRGVDGYTF
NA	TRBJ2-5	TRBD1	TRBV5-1	TGCGCCAGCCAAACCGGGACAGGGGTCTTGGAGACCCAGTACTTC	CASQTGTGVLETQYF
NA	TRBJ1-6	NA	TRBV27	TGTGCCAGCAGTTTATTCGGTGCGAGAGTGAACTCCTATAATTCACCCCTCCACTTT	CASSLFGARVNSYNSPLHF
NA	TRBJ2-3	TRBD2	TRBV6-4	TGTGCCAGCAGGCTAGCGGGGGGGCGGGACACAGATACGCAGTATTTT	CASRLAGGRDTDTQYF
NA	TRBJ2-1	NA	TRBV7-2	TGTGCCAGCAGCTTAGTTTTCGGTAAAGGGACTCACCCGTTAGAGCAGTTCTTC	CASSLVFGKGTHPLEQFF
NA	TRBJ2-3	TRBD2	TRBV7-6	TGTGCCAGCAGCTTAGAAACGGGACTAGTGCGCACAGATACGCAGTATTTT	CASSLETGLVRTDTQYF
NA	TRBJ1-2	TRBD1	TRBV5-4	TGTGCCAGCAGCTTGGCCGACAGGGGAGGCTACACCTTC	CASSLADRGGYTF
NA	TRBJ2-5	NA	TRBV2	TGTGCCAGCAGTGATTTGCGGGGCGCCTCGGGCGAGACCCAGTACTTC	CASSDLRGASGETQYF
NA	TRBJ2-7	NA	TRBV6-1	TGTGCCAGCAGTGATAGGACACCCTACGAGCAGTACTTC	CASSDRTPYEQYF
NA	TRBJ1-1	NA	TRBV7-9	TGTGCCAGCAGCTTTGGGGGCCGCAACACTGAAGCTTTCTTT	CASSFGGRNTEAFF
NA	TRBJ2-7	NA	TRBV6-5	TGTGCCAGCAGACTACAGGGTATTGGCTCCGAGCAGTACTTC	CASRLQGIGSEQYF
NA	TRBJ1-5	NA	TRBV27	TGTGCCAGCAGTTCCGGGACATTCAATCAGCCCCAGCATTTT	CASSSGTFNQPQHF
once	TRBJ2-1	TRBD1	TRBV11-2	TGTGCCAGCAGCTTCGTTGAGGACAGGGGGCTCAATGAGCAGTTCTTC	CASSFVEDRGLNEQFF
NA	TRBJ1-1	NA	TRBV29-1	TGCAGCGTTGAGAAGGGGGGGGGAGGAGCTTTCTTT	CSVEKGGGGAFF
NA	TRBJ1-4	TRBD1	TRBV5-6	TGTGCCAGCAGCCCGGGGACAGGGCCCGTGGAGGGGACTAATGAAAAACTGTTTTTT	CASSPGTGPVEGTNEKLFF
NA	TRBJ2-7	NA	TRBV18	TGTGCCAGCTCACGCAGCTCCTACGAGCAGTACTTC	CASSRSSYEQYF
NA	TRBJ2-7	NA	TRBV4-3	TGCGCCAGCAGCCAAGATATCAGGGAGCAGTACTTC	CASSQDIREQYF
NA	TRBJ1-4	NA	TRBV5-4	TGTGCCAGCAGCTTATCGGGGGGGCTAAGTTTTTTT	CASSLSGGLSFF
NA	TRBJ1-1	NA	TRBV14	TGTGCCAGCAGCCAGGTAATGACGGACCTGAGGGCTGAAGCTTTCTTT	CASSQVMTDLRAEAFF
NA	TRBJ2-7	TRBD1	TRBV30	TGTGCCTGGAGCAATACCGGGACAGTGATCTACGAGCAGTACTTC	CAWSNTGTVIYEQYF
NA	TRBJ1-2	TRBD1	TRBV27	TGTGCCAGCAGTGACAGGGGTACTATTCCTCCCACCTTC	CASSDRGTIPPTF
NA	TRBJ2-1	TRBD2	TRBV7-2	TGTGCCAGCAGACTACCGGGACTAGTGTCCTACAATGAGCAGTTCTTC	CASRLPGLVSYNEQFF
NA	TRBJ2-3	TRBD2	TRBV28	TGTGCCATAGGACTAGCGGGGGGGTATCCGCAGTATTTT	CAIGLAGGYPQYF
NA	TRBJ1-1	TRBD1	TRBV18	TGTGCCAGCTCAAACCGACAGGGGAACACTGAAGCTTTCTTT	CASSNRQGNTEAFF
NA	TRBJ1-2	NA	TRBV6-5	TGTGCCAGCAGTTTACAGTTAAACTATGGCTACACCTTC	CASSLQLNYGYTF
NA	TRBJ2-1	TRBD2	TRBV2	TGTGCCAGCAGTGAACGGGAGGCGATCCACAATGAGCAGTTCTTC	CASSEREAIHNEQFF
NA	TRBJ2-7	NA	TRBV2	TGTGCCAGCCAAGGGGAAGGGCCGGGGCAGTACTTC	CASQGEGPGQYF
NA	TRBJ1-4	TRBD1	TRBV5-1	TGCGCCAGCAGCACGACAGGGGCCCTCACTAATGAAAAACTGTTTTTT	CASSTTGALTNEKLFF
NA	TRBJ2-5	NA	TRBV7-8	TGTGCCAGCAGCTTGAGGGGGTCAGAGACCCAGTACTTC	CASSLRGSETQYF
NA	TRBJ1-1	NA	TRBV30	TGTGCCTGGAGTCCACACGTCTTGGGGGCAACCGGCGGGACTGAAGCTTTCTTT	CAWSPHVLGATGGTEAFF